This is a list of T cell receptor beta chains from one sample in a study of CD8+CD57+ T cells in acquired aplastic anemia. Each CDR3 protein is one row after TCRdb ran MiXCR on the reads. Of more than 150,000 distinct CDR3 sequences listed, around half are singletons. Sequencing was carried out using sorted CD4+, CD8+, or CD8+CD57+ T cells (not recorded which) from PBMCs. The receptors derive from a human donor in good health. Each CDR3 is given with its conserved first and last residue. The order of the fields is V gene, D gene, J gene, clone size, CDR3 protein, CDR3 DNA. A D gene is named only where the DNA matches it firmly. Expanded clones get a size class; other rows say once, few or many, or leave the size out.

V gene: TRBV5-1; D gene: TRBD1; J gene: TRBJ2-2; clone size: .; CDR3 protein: CASSRPRDRGFSGELFF; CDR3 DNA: TGCGCCAGCAGCCGACCCCGGGACAGGGGATTCTCCGGGGAGCTGTTTTTT
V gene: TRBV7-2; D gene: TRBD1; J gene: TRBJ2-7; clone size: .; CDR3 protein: CASSHGQGDYEQYF; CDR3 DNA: TGTGCCAGCAGCCACGGACAGGGTGACTACGAGCAGTACTTC
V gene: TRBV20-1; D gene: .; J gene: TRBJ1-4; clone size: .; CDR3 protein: CSATGPGVTNEKLFF; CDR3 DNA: TGCAGTGCCACGGGGCCCGGGGTAACTAATGAAAAACTGTTTTTT
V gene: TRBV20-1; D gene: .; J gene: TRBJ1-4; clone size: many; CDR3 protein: CSARESGSLEKLFF; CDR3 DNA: TGCAGTGCTAGAGAGAGTGGCAGCCTGGAAAAACTGTTTTTT
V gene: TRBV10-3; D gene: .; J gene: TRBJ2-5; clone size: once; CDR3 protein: CASSYSLRYQETQYF; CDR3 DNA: TGTGCCAGCAGTTACTCTCTGCGGTACCAAGAGACCCAGTACTTC
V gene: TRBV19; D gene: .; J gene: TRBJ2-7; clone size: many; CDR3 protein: CASSYDSTGAYEQYF; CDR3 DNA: TGTGCCAGTAGCTACGACTCGACGGGAGCCTACGAGCAGTACTTC
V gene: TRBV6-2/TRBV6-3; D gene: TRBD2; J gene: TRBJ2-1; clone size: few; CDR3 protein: CASSYRTAGENEQFF; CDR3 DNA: TGTGCCAGCAGTTACCGGACAGCGGGAGAAAATGAGCAGTTCTTC
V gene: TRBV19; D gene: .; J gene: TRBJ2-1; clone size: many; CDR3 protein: CASTKRGERYNEQFF; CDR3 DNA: TGTGCCAGTACCAAACGTGGAGAGAGGTACAATGAGCAGTTCTTC
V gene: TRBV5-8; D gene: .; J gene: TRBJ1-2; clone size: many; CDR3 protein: CASSRGTSGYTF; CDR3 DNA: TGTGCCAGCAGCAGAGGGACGTCTGGCTACACCTTC
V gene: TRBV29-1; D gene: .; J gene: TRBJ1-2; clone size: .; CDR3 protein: CSVGGAWGYTF; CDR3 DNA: TGCAGCGTTGGTGGGGCCTGGGGCTACACCTTC
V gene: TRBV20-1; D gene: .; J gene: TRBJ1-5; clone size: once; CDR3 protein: CSARDLRAGAQPQHF; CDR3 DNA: TGCAGTGCTAGAGATCTAAGGGCAGGGGCCCAGCCCCAGCATTTT
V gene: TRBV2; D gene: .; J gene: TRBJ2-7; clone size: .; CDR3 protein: CASSEVNGAMYF; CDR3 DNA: TGTGCCAGCAGTGAAGTCAACGGGGCAATGTACTTC
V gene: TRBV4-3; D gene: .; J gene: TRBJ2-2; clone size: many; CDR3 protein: CASSQGGGNTGELFF; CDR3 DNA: TGCGCCAGCAGCCAGGGAGGAGGGAACACCGGGGAGCTGTTTTTT
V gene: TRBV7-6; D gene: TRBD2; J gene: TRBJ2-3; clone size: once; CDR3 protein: CARTSRNTDTQYF; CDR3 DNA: TGTGCCAGGACTAGCCGAAACACAGATACGCAGTATTTT
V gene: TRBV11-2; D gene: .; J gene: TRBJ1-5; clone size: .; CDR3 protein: CASSLSGTTLSNQPQHF; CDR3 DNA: TGTGCCAGCAGCTTAAGCGGGACAACCTTAAGCAATCAGCCCCAGCATTTT
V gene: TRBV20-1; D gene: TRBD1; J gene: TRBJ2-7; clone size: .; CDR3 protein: CSAEGQGASYEQYF; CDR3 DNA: TGCAGTGCAGAAGGACAGGGGGCTTCCTACGAGCAGTACTTC
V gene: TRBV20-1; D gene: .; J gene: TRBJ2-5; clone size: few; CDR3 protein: CSARRGDSQETQYF; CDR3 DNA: TGCAGTGCTAGAAGGGGGGACAGTCAAGAGACCCAGTACTTC
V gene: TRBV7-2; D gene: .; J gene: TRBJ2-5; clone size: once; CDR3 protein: CASSLDPQETQYF; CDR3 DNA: TGTGCCAGCAGCTTAGATCCCCAAGAGACCCAGTACTTC
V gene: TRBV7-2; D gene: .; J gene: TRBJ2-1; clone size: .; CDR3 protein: CASSPRWGGPRGEQFF; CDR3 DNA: TGTGCCAGCAGCCCACGTTGGGGGGGCCCCCGCGGTGAGCAGTTCTTC
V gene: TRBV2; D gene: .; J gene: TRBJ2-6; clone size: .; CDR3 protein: CARRDTSGANVLTF; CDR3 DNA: TGTGCCAGACGGGACACGTCTGGGGCCAACGTCCTGACTTTC
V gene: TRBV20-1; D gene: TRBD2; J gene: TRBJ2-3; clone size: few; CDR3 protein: CSALRVKRDKGDTQYF; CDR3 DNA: TGCAGTGCTCTCCGGGTAAAGCGGGATAAAGGAGATACGCAGTATTTT
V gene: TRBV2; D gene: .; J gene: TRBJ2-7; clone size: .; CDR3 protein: CASSLVGAAYEQYF; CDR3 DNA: TGTGCCAGCAGCTTGGTGGGGGCCGCCTACGAGCAGTACTTC
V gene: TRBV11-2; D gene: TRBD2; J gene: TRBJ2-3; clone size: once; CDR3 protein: CASSLRLAYTDTQYF; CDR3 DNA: TGTGCCAGCAGTCTAAGACTAGCGTACACAGATACGCAGTATTTT
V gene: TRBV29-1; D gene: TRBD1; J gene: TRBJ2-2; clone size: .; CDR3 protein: CSVMGQPSTGELFF; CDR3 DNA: TGCAGCGTGATGGGACAGCCTAGCACCGGGGAGCTGTTTTTT
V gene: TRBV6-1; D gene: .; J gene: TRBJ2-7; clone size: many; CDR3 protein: CASSEALPTPLSEQYF; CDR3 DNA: TGTGCCAGCAGTGAAGCCCTCCCTACCCCCCTCTCCGAGCAGTACTTC
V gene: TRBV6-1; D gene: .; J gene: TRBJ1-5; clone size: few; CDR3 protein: CASSDRGGNQPQHF; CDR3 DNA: TGTGCCAGCAGTGATAGGGGCGGCAATCAGCCCCAGCATTTT
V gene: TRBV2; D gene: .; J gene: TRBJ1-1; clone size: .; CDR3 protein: CASSDWGEDTEAFF; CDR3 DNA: TGTGCCAGCAGTGATTGGGGAGAGGACACTGAAGCTTTCTTT
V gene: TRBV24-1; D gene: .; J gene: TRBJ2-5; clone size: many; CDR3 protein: CATSDFPRGRQETQYF; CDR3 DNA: TGTGCCACCAGTGATTTCCCCAGGGGACGACAAGAGACCCAGTACTTC
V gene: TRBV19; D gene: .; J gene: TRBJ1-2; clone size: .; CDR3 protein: CASSASKAIYGYTF; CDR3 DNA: TGTGCCAGTAGTGCCTCGAAGGCAATCTATGGCTACACCTTC